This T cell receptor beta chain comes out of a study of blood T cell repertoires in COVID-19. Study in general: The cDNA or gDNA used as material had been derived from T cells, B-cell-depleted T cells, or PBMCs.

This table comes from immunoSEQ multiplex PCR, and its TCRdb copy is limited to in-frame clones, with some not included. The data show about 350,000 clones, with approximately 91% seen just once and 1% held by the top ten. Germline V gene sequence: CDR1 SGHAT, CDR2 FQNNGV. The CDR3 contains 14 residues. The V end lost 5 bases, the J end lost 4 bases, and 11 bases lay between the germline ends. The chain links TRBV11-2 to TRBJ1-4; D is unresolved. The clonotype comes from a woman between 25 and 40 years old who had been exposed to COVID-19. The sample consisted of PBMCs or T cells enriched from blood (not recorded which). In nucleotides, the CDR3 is TGTGCCAGCAGCCTACAGAATCTTAATGAAAAACTGTTTTTT. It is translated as CASSLQNLNEKLFF.